A selection of T cell receptor beta chains follows, all from one sample in a study of cytomegalovirus exposure and HLA in healthy donors. Repertoires were generated with immunoSEQ multiplex PCR, while TCRdb's copy carries only in-frame clones and drops some. This table holds under 140,000 clones, over 60% found once. What was sequenced was PBMCs. The receptors come from an older woman in good health and CMV-seropositive. The CDR3 runs from the conserved cysteine through the conserved F or W. Fields, in order: V gene, D gene, J gene, clone size, CDR3 protein, CDR3 DNA. D genes are given only for firm matches. Clone size is shown for a subset of rows, as once, few, many or a class of expanded clone.

TRBV2,TRBD1,TRBJ2-7,NA,CASSGQGAGEQYF,TGTGCCAGCAGTGGACAGGGGGCCGGCGAGCAGTACTTC
TRBV28,TRBD2,TRBJ2-5,NA,CASSLQGLDITETQYF,TGTGCCAGCAGTTTACAGGGACTAGATATTACGGAGACCCAGTACTTC
TRBV5-1,NA,TRBJ1-4,NA,CASSLVSGNEKLFF,TGCGCCAGCAGCTTGGTTTCCGGGAATGAAAAACTGTTTTTT
TRBV6-5,TRBD1,TRBJ1-1,NA,CASSYYPGQLNTEAFF,TGTGCCAGCAGTTACTACCCGGGACAGCTTAACACTGAAGCTTTCTTT
TRBV18,TRBD1,TRBJ1-2,NA,CASSPQPTGTVIRYGYTF,TGTGCCAGCTCACCACAACCCACCGGGACAGTAATCCGATATGGCTACACCTTC
TRBV6-4,TRBD1,TRBJ1-2,NA,CASSDSGTGGNYGYTF,TGTGCCAGCAGTGACTCCGGGACAGGGGGCAACTATGGCTACACCTTC
TRBV2,NA,TRBJ2-1,NA,CASRRPAGNEQFF,TGTGCCAGCAGGCGCCCAGCCGGGAATGAGCAGTTCTTC
TRBV6-5,NA,TRBJ1-3,NA,CASSYRTSGNTIYF,TGTGCCAGCAGTTACCGGACTTCCGGAAACACCATATATTTT
TRBV29-1,TRBD1,TRBJ2-1,once,CSVQGQKQFF,TGCAGCGTTCAGGGACAGAAGCAGTTCTTC
TRBV6-5,TRBD1,TRBJ2-7,NA,CASSYSGGLVYEQYF,TGTGCCAGCAGTTACTCAGGGGGCCTGGTTTACGAGCAGTACTTC
TRBV7-3,NA,TRBJ1-3,few,CASSPGGTYSGNTIYF,TGTGCCAGCAGCCCCGGAGGGACGTACTCTGGAAACACCATATATTTT
TRBV2,TRBD2,TRBJ2-2,NA,CASRGGLARTGELFF,TGTGCCAGCAGGGGTGGACTAGCCCGAACCGGGGAGCTGTTTTTT
TRBV7-3,TRBD1,TRBJ1-1,NA,CASSSTGGVNTEAFF,TGTGCCAGCAGCTCCACAGGGGGAGTGAACACTGAAGCTTTCTTT
TRBV7-9,TRBD2,TRBJ2-5,few,CASSLEYSGRPYGQYF,TGTGCCAGCAGCTTAGAGTATAGCGGGAGACCCTACGGGCAGTACTTC
TRBV28,NA,TRBJ1-5,NA,CASSPGHSAQPQHF,TGTGCCAGCAGTCCAGGACACTCGGCCCAGCCCCAGCATTTT
TRBV7-6,NA,TRBJ2-7,NA,CASSPERRTLYF,TGTGCCAGCAGCCCTGAGCGGCGGACTCTGTACTTC
TRBV7-2,TRBD1,TRBJ2-7,NA,CASSLGGSGGYEQYF,TGTGCCAGCAGCTTAGGTGGGTCAGGGGGATACGAGCAGTACTTC
TRBV4-1,NA,TRBJ1-2,NA,CASSQAPGGAYGYTF,TGCGCCAGCAGCCAAGCCCCCGGGGGGGCCTATGGCTACACCTTC